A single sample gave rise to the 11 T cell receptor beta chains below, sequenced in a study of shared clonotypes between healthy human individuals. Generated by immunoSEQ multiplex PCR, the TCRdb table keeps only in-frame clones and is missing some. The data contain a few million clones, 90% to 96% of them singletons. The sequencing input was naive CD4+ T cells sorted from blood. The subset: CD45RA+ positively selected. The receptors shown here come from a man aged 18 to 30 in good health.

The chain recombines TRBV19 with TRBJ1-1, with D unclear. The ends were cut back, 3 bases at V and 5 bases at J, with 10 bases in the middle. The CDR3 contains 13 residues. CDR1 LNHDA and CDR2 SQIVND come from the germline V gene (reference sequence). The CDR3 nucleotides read TGTGCCAGTAGTATGGTGACGGAGACTGAAGCTTTCTTT. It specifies CASSMVTETEAFF.

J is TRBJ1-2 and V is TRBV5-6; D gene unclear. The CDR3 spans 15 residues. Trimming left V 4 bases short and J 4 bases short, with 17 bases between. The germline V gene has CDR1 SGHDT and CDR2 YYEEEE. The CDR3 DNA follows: TGTGCCAGCAGCCTTAATAACCGGGGTTCCTATGGCTACACCTTC. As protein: CASSLNNRGSYGYTF. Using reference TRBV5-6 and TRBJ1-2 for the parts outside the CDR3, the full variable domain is DAGVTQSPTHLIKTRGQQVTLRCSPKSGHDTVSWYQQALGQGPQFIFQYYEEEERQRGNFPDRFSGHQFPNYSSELNVNALLLGDSALYLCASSLNNRGSYGYTFGSGTRLTVV.

The CDR3 sequence: CASRNINTEAFF. CDR3 nucleotide sequence: TGTGCCAGCAGGAATATTAACACTGAAGCTTTCTTT. This chain uses TRBV7-9 with TRBJ1-1; D is ambiguous. Trimming took 6 bases from V and 2 from J, leaving 7 bases between them. The CDR3 has 12 amino acids. The germline V gene has CDR1 SEHNR and CDR2 FQNEAQ (reference sequence).

For the CDR3, the DNA is TGTGCCAGCAGCCGGGGGGGCATCGATAATTCACCCCTCCACTTT. Its protein product is CASSRGGIDNSPLHF. The rearrangement joins TRBV7-9 to TRBJ1-6; D possibly corresponds to TRBD1 (6 bases). V lost 5 bases and J 5 bases, leaving 13 bases between the germline ends. The germline V gene has CDR1 SEHNR and CDR2 FQNEAQ (reference sequence). The CDR3 is made up of 15 amino acids.

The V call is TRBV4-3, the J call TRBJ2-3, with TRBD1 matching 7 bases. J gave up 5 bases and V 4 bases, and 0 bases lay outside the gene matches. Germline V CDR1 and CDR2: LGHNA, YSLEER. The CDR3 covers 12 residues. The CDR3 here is CASSRQGDTQYF. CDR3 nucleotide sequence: TGCGCCAGCAGCCGACAGGGAGATACGCAGTATTTT.

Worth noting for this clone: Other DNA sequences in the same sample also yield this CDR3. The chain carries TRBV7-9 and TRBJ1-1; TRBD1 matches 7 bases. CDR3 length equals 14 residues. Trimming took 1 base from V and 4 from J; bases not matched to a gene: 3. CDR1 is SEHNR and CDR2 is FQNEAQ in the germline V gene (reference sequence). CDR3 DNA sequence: TGTGCCAGCAGCTTAGAGGGGGCCGGCACTGAAGCTTTCTTT. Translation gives CASSLEGAGTEAFF. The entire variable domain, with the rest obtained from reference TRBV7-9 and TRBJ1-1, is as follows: DTGVSQNPRHKITKRGQNVTFRCDPISEHNRLYWYRQTLGQGPEFLTYFQNEAQLEKSRLLSDRFSAERPKGSFSTLEIQRTEQGDSAMYLCASSLEGAGTEAFFGQGTRLTVV.

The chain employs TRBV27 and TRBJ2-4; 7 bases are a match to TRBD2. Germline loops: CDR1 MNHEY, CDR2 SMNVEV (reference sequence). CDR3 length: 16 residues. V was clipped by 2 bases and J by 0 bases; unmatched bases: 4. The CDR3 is CASSLGGGLAKNIQYF. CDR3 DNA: TGTGCCAGCAGTTTAGGGGGGGGTTTAGCCAAAAACATTCAGTACTTC.

The CDR3 reads CASTYGGGLNSYEQYF. DNA of the CDR3: TGTGCCAGCACCTATGGGGGGGGCCTAAACTCCTACGAGCAGTACTTC. The gene calls are TRBV28 and TRBJ2-7; weak D call: TRBD2 (7 bases). The germline gives CDR1 MDHEN, CDR2 SYDVKM. Between the trimmed V and J ends, which lost 7 bases and 0 bases, there was a span of 19 bases. This CDR3 is 16 amino acids long. Full variable domain (missing parts from reference TRBV28 and TRBJ2-7): DVKVTQSSRYLVKRTGEKVFLECVQDMDHENMFWYRQDPGLGLRLIYFSYDVKMKEKGDIPEGYSVSREKKERFSLILESASTNQTSMYLCASTYGGGLNSYEQYFGPGTRLTVT.

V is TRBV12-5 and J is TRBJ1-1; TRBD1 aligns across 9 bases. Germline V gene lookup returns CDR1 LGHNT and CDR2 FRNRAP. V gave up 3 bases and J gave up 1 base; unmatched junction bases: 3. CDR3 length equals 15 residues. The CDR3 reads CASGFRQGGNTEAFF. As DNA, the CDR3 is TGTGCTAGTGGTTTCCGACAGGGGGGGAACACTGAAGCTTTCTTT.

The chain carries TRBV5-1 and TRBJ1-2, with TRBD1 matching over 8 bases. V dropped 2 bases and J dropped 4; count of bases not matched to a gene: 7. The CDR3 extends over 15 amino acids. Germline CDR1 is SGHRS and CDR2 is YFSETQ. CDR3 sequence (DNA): TGCGCCAGCAGCTTACAGGGACAGGCTGGCTATGGCTACACCTTC. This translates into CASSLQGQAGYGYTF.

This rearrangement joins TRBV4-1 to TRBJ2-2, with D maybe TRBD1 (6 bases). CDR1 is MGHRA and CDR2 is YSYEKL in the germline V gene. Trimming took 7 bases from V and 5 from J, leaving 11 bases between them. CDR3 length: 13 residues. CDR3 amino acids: CASTFGQTGELFF. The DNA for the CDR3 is TGCGCCAGCACCTTCGGACAGACCGGGGAGCTGTTTTTT.